The clone carrying this T cell receptor (beta chain) showed up many times. As the template, RNA transcripts were used to amplify TCR beta CDR3 regions. Second-round multiplex PCR came after a first-round RT-PCR that employed HTBI primers. TCRdb reanalysed the multiplex PCR reads using MiXCR and keeps one entry per CDR3 protein. The sample shows 35,000 to 45,000 distinct CDR3 sequences, 50% of them seen only once. This entry is derived from a study of Graves' ophthalmopathy and Graves' hyperthyroidism. Other autoimmune diseases, uncontrolled infections, pregnancy or lactation ruled patients out of participation. The sample was peripheral blood. The TCR comes from an adult woman with stable Graves' hyperthyroidism.

CDR3 bases: TGCAGTGCCCCGGATGAGGGTAGGAACGAAAAACTGTTTTTT. This gives the protein CSAPDEGRNEKLFF. The chain combines TRBV20-1 with TRBJ1-4; D gene unclear. The CDR3 length is 14 residues. CDR1 and CDR2 from the germline V gene are DFQATT and SNEGSKA (reference sequence). Trimming cost V 6 bases and J 8 bases, with 19 bases left between them.